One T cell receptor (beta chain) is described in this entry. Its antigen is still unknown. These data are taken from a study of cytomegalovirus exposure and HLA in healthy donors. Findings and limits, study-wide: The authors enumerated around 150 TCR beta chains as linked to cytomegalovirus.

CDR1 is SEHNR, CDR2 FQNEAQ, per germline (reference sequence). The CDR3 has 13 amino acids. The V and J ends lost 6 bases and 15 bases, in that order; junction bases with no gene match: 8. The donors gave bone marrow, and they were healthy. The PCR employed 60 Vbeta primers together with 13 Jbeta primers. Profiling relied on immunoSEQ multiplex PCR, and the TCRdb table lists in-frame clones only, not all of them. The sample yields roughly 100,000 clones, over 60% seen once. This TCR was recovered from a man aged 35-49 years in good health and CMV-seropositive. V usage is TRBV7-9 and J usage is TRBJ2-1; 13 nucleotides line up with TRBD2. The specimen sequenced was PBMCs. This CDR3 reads CASRSGTSGAPFF. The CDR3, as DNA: TGTGCCAGCAGGTCCGGGACTAGCGGGGCCCCGTTCTTC.